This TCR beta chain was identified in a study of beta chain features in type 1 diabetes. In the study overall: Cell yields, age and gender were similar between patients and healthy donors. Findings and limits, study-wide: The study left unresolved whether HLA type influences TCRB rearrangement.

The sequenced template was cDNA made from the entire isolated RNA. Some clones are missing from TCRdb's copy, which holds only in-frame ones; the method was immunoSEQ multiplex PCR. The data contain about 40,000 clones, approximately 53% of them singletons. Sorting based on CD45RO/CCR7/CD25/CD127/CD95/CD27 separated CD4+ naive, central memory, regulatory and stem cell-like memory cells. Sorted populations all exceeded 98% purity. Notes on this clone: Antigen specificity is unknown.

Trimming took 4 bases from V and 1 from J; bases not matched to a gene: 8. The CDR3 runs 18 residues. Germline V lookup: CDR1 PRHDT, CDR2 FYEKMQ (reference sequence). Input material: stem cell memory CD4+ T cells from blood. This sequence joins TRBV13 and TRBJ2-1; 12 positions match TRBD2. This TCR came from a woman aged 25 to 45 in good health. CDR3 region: CASSSWTSGNRSYNEQFF. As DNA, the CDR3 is TGTGCCAGCAGCTCTTGGACTAGCGGGAATCGGTCCTACAATGAGCAGTTCTTC. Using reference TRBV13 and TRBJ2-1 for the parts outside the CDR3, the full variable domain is AAGVIQSPRHLIKEKRETATLKCYPIPRHDTVYWYQQGPGQDPQFLISFYEKMQSDKGSIPDRFSAQQFSDYHSELNMSSLELGDSALYFCASSSWTSGNRSYNEQFFGPGTRLTVL.